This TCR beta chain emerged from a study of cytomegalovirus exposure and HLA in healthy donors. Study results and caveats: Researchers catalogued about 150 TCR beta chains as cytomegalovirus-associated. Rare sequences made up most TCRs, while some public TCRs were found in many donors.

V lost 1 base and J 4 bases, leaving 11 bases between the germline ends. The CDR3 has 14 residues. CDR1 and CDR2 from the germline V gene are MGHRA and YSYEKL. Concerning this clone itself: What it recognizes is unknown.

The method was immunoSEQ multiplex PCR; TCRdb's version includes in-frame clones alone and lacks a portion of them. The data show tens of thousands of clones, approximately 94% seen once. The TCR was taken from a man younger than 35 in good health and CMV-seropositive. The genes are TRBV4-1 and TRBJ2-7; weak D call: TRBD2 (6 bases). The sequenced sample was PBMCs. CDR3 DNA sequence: TGCGCCAGCAGCCAAGTTTGGGGGGAATACGAGCAGTACTTC. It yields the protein CASSQVWGEYEQYF.